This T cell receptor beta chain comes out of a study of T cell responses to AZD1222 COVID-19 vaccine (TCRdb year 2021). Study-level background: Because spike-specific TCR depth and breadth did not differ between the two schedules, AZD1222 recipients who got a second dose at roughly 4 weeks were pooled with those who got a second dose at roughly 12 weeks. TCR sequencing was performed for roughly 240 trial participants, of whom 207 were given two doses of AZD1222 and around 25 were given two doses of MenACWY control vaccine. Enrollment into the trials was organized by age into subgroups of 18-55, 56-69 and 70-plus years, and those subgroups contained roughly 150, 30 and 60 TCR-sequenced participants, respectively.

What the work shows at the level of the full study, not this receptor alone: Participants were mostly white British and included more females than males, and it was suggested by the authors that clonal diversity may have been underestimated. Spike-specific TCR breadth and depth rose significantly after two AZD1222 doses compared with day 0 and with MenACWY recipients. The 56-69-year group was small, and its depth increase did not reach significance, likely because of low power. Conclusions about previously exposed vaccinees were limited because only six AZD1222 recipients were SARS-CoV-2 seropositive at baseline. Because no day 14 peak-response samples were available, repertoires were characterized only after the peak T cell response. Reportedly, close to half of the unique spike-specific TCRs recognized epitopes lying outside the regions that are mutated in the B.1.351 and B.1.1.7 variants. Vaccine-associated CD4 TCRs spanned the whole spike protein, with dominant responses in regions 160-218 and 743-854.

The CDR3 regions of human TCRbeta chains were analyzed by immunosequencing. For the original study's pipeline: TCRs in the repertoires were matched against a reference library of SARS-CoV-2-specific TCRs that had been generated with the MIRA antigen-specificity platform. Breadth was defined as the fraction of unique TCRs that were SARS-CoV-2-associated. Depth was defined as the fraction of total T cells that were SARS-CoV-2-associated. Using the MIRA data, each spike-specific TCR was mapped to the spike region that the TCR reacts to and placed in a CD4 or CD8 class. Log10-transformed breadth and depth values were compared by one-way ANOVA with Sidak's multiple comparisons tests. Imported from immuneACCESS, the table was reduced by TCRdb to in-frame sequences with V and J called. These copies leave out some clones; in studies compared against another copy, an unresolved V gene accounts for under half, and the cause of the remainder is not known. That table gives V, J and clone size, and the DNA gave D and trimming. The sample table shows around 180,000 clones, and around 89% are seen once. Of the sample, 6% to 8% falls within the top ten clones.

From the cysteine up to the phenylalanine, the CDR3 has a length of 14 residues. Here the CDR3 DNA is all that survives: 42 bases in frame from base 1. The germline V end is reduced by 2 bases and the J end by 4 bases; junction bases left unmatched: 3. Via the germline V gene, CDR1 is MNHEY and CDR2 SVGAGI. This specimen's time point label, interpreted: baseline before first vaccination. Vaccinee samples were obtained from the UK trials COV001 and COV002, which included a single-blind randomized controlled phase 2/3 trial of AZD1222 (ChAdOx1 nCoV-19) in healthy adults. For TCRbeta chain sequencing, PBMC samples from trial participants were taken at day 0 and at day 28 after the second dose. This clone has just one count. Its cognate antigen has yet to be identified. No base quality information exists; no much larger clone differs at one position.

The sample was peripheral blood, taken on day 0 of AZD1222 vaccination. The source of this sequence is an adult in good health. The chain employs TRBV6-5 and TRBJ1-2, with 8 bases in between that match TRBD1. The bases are TGTGCCAGCAGTTACCACACAGGGGGCTATGGCTACACCTTC. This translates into CASSYHTGGYGYTF.